This entry concerns a single T cell receptor (beta chain). Its antigen is undetermined. The study sampled blood at baseline, cycle 4 day 1, and cycle 7 day 1. This sample is part of a study of OX40 agonist ivuxolimab in advanced cancers. Study-wide results and limits: What antigens the expanded peripheral T cells recognized was never established.

Some clones are missing from TCRdb's copy, which holds only in-frame ones; the method was immunoSEQ multiplex PCR. The profile shows under 100,000 clones, 85% to 95% of them singletons. The specimen was CD4+ or CD8+ T cells sorted from blood, collected in a trial of the OX40 agonist ivuxolimab. The TCR comes from an adult with an advanced solid tumor such as melanoma, head and neck, liver or kidney cancer.

DNA of the CDR3: TGTGCCAGCCTACCTTCGACTGTCAATGAGCAGTTCTTC. Translating it yields CASLPSTVNEQFF. The chain couples TRBV6-6 to TRBJ2-1; unclear D gene. Germline V gives CDR1 MNHNY, CDR2 SVGAGI (reference sequence). CDR3 length: 13 residues. V lost 8 bases to trimming and J lost 6 bases, with 14 bases between them.